This record covers a single TCR beta chain. The data stem from a study of blood T cell repertoires in COVID-19. The data were produced by immunoSEQ multiplex PCR, yet TCRdb's version contains in-frame clones alone and is incomplete. The sample lists approximately 120,000 clones, almost 70% occurring once. The germline CDR1 and CDR2 sequences are LNHDA and SQIVND (reference sequence). The CDR3 has 15 amino acids. V lost 5 bases, J lost 7 bases, and 10 bases stayed unmatched. The sample consisted of peripheral blood. The V and J genes are TRBV19 and TRBJ2-2; 7 positions agree with TRBD2. This clonotype was obtained from a woman in her seventies with acute or convalescent COVID-19. Here the CDR3 DNA reads TGTGCCAGTAGTTCCCAGGGAGGGGACCTCGGGGAGCTGTTTTTT. Protein sequence: CASSSQGGDLGELFF. The full variable domain, rest sourced from reference TRBV19 and TRBJ2-2, is DGGITQSPKYLFRKEGQNVTLSCEQNLNHDAMYWYRQDPGQGLRLIYYSQIVNDFQKGDIAEGYSVSREKKESFPLTVTSAQKNPTAFYLCASSSQGGDLGELFFGEGSRLTVL.